The 14 T cell receptor beta chains below all came from one sample that was sequenced in a study of T cell responses to AZD1222 COVID-19 vaccine (dated by TCRdb to the early 2020s). The library was obtained by the immunoSEQ multiplex PCR assay. TCRdb took over this immuneACCESS table, retaining in-frame rearrangements with V and J assigned. Such tables are incomplete; in checked studies, under half of the missing clones stem from an unresolved V gene, and the remainder is unexplained. This sample comprises about 50,000 clones, 80% of them detected only once. The ten largest make up around 5% of the sample. In the paper's terms, the time point label means: about 28 days (+/-7) after the second vaccine dose. This specimen consisted of peripheral blood, obtained 28 days after the second AZD1222 dose. Receptors originate from an adult who received the AZD1222 COVID-19 vaccine.

The J gene is TRBJ2-3, the V gene TRBV29-1; a weak D match, TRBD1 (5 bases). Germline values: CDR1 SQVTM, CDR2 ANQGSEA. This CDR3 contains 12 residues. V was clipped by 6 bases and J by 4 bases, with 11 bases between them. As DNA, the CDR3 is TGCAGCGTGGATGAAGGGGCAGATACGCAGTATTTT. Its protein is CSVDEGADTQYF.

This clone was recorded only once. In DNA form, the CDR3 reads TGTGCCACCTCATACTGGGGAGGTGGCTACACCTTC. Encoded protein: CATSYWGGGYTF. This chain connects TRBV19 to TRBJ1-2; D call uncertain. Germline assignment: CDR1 LNHDA and CDR2 SQIVND (reference sequence). Between the trimmed V and J ends, which lost 10 bases and 7 bases, there was a span of 16 bases. The CDR3 has 12 amino acids.

Concerning this clone: Germline and junction disagree at one end, which may indicate a read error. V is TRBV6-1 and J is TRBJ1-5, with a tentative D call TRBD1 (5 bases). The germline V gene encodes CDR1 MNHNS and CDR2 SASEGT. This CDR3 is 16 amino acids long. CDR3 in amino acids: CASSQARETSNQPQHF. The CDR3 DNA reads TGTGCCAGCAGTCAAGCCAGGGAAACAAGCAATCAGCCCCAGCATTTT.

This chain links TRBV7-2 with TRBJ1-5; no definite D call. CDR3 length: 14 amino acids. V lost 1 base and J lost 2, with 6 bases in between. The germline CDR1 and CDR2 sequences are SGHTA and FQGNSA. The CDR3 spells CASSLGAGNQPQHF. The CDR3 DNA reads TGTGCCAGCAGCTTAGGGGCAGGCAATCAGCCCCAGCATTTT.

The V gene is TRBV7-9, the J gene TRBJ1-2; D is unresolved. Germline V gives CDR1 SEHNR, CDR2 FQNEAQ (reference sequence). Deletions cut 1 base from V and 6 bases from J, with 15 bases between. This CDR3 contains 15 residues. This chain's CDR3 is CASSLEGRGKDGYTF. DNA of the CDR3: TGTGCCAGCAGCTTAGAAGGCAGAGGGAAGGATGGCTACACCTTC.

This clone has a single count. The rearrangement uses TRBV2 and TRBJ2-1, with 8 bases lining up with TRBD2. CDR3 size: 15 residues. CDR1 and CDR2 (germline): SNHLY, FYNNEI. The V gene end was trimmed by 6 bases and the J gene end by 0 bases; junction bases not matched to a gene: 4. CDR3 coding DNA: TGTGCCAGCAGCCCGGGGGGGGGCTCCTACAATGAGCAGTTCTTC. Translated, it gives CASSPGGGSYNEQFF. Full variable domain (rest looked up from reference TRBV2 and TRBJ2-1): EPEVTQTPSHQVTQMGQEVILRCVPISNHLYFYWYRQILGQKVEFLVSFYNNEISEKSEIFDDQFSVERPDGSNFTLKIRSTKLEDSAMYFCASSPGGGSYNEQFFGPGTRLTVL.

The chain recombines TRBV6-5 with TRBJ2-7, with 12 bases fitting TRBD2. The CDR3 has 15 amino acids. Germline CDR1 is MNHEY and CDR2 is SVGAGI. V lost 4 bases to trimming and J lost 1 base; unmatched junction nucleotides: 2. CDR3 nucleotide sequence: TGTGCCAGCAGTTCGACTAGCGGGAGATCCTACGAGCAGTACTTC. Its translation: CASSSTSGRSYEQYF.

This clone has just one count. The genes are TRBV3-1 (or the pseudogene TRBV3-2) and TRBJ2-1; 8 bases match TRBD2. V lost 1 base, J lost 7 bases, and 9 bases stayed unmatched. This CDR3 spans 16 amino acids. Germline V gene lookup returns CDR1 LGHDT and CDR2 YNNKEL (reference sequence). CDR3 in amino acids: CASSQGGLAGLNEQFF. The CDR3 bases are TGTGCCAGCAGCCAAGGGGGTCTAGCGGGCTTAAATGAGCAGTTCTTC.

V is TRBV7-8 and J is TRBJ1-3, with 10 positions matching TRBD1. Per the germline V gene, CDR1 is SGHVS and CDR2 is FQNEAQ. There are 16 residues in the CDR3. After removal of 4 bases from V and 2 bases from J, the junction contained 5 bases not matched to a gene. CDR3 sequence reads: CASSWGQGITGNTIYF. CDR3 sequence (DNA): TGTGCCAGCAGCTGGGGACAGGGGATTACTGGAAACACCATATATTTT. Supplemented by reference TRBV7-8 and TRBJ1-3, the full variable domain reads GAGVSQSPRYKVAKRGQDVALRCDPISGHVSLFWYQQALGQGPEFLTYFQNEAQLDKSGLPSDRFFAERPEGSVSTLKIQRTQQEDSAVYLCASSWGQGITGNTIYFGEGSWLTVV.

This sequence joins TRBV18 and TRBJ2-7, with TRBD1 matching over 8 bases. J was trimmed by 5 bases and V by 3 bases; bases with no gene match: 3. The CDR3 is made up of 13 amino acids. Germline lookup yields CDR1 KGHSH and CDR2 LQKENI. CDR3 bases: TGTGCCAGCTCACCGGACAGGGCACACGAGCAGTACTTC. This translates into CASSPDRAHEQYF.

The rearrangement uses TRBV6-5 and TRBJ1-1; possibly TRBD1 for D (6 bases). The CDR3 length is 13 residues. V lost 0 bases to trimming and J lost 8 bases, with 10 bases between them. Looked up from germline, CDR1 is MNHEY and CDR2 is SVGAGI. The CDR3 is CASSYSGGREAFF. DNA for the CDR3: TGTGCCAGCAGTTACTCGGGGGGGCGCGAAGCTTTCTTT.

This clone is medium-sized by share. The J gene is TRBJ1-5, the V gene TRBV6-5; maybe TRBD1 (6 bases). Looked up from germline, CDR1 is MNHEY and CDR2 is SVGAGI. CDR3 length: 15 amino acids. Trimming took 4 bases from V and 8 from J, leaving 18 bases between them. CDR3 protein: CASSSPGHPGEPQHF. The CDR3 DNA is TGTGCCAGCAGTTCCCCGGGACATCCGGGGGAGCCCCAGCATTTT.

The chain couples TRBV2 to TRBJ1-2; D not certain. Germline V gene data show CDR1 as SNHLY and CDR2 as FYNNEI. V was clipped by 3 bases and J by 5 bases, with 10 bases between them. The CDR3 runs 13 residues. Written as DNA, the CDR3 is TGTGCCAGCAGTGAGTCCCCACCATATGGCTACACCTTC. Its protein product is CASSESPPYGYTF.

The V and J genes are TRBV7-8 and TRBJ1-5, with D possibly TRBD1 on 5 matching bases. Germline V gene lookup returns CDR1 SGHVS and CDR2 FQNEAQ. V was shortened by 4 bases and J by 9 bases, with 19 bases between the two germline ends. The CDR3 is 15 amino acids. CDR3 sequence reads: CASSSTRDGHPPQHF. The CDR3 nucleotides read TGTGCCAGCAGCTCGACCCGGGACGGACATCCGCCCCAGCATTTT.